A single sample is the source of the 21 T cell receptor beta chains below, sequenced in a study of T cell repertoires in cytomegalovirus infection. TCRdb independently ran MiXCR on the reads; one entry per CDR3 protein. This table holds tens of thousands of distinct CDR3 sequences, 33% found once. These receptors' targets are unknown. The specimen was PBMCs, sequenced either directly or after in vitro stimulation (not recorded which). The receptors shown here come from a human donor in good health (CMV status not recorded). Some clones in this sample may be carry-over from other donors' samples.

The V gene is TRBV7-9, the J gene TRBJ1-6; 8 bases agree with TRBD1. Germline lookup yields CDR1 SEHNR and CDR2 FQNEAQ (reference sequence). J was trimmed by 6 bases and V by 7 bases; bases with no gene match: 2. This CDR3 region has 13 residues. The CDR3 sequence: CASTGQVNSPLHF. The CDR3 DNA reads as TGTGCCAGCACGGGACAGGTTAATTCACCCCTCCACTTT.

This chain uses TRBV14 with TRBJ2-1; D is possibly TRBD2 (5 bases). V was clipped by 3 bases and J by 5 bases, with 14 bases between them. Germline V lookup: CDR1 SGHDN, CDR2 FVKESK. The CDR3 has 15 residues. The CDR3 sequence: CASSHAWEADNEQFF. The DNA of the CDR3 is TGTGCCAGCAGCCACGCTTGGGAAGCGGACAATGAGCAGTTCTTC.

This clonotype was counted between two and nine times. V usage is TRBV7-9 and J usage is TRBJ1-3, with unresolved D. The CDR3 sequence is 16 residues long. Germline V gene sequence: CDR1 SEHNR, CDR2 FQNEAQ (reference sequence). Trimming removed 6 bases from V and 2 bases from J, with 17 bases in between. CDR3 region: CASRPLVEGAGNTIYF. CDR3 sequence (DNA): TGTGCCAGCAGGCCCCTAGTCGAGGGCGCTGGAAACACCATATATTTT.

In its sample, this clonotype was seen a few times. CDR3 DNA: TGTGCCAGCAGTCCCTCGGACTCCTACGAGCAGTACTTC. Encoded protein: CASSPSDSYEQYF. The V gene is TRBV6-2 or TRBV6-3, the J gene TRBJ2-7; D gene unclear. CDR1 and CDR2 from the germline V gene are MNHEY and SVGEGT. V lost 5 bases to trimming and J lost 0 bases, with 8 bases between them. The CDR3 spans 13 residues.

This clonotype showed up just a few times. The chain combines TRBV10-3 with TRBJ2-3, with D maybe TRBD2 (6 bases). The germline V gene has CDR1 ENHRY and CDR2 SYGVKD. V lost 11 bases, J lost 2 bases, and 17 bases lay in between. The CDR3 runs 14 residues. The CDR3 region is CASRRDLNTDTQYF. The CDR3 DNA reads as TGTGCCTCCCGCCGGGACTTGAACACAGATACGCAGTATTTT.

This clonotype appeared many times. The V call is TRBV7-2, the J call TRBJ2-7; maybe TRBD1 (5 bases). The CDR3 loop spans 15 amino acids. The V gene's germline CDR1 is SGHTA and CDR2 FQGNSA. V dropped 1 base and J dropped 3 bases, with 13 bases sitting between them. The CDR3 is CASSLVQGTHYEQYF. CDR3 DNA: TGTGCCAGCAGCTTAGTTCAGGGAACCCACTACGAGCAGTACTTC.

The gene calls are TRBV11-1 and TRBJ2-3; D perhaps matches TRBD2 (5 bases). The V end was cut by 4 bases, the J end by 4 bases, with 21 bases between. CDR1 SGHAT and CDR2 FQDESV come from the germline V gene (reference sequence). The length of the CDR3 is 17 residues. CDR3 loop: CASSSRGQYSSADTQYF. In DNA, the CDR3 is TGTGCCAGCAGCTCTAGAGGGCAGTATAGTTCTGCAGATACGCAGTATTTT. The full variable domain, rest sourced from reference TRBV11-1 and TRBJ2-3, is EAEVAQSPRYKITEKSQAVAFWCDPISGHATLYWYRQILGQGPELLVQFQDESVVDDSQLPKDRFSAERLKGVDSTLKIQPAELGDSAMYLCASSSRGQYSSADTQYFGPGTRLTVL.

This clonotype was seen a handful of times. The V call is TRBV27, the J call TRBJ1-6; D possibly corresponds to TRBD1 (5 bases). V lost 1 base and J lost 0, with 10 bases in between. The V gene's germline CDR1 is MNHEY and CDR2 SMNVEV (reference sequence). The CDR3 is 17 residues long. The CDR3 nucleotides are TGTGCCAGCAGTTTATGGGGCTTGAGCTCCTATAATTCACCCCTCCACTTT. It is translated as CASSLWGLSSYNSPLHF.

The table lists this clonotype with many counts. CDR3 loop: CASSLEGTSYGYTF. The CDR3 DNA reads TGTGCCAGCAGCTTAGAGGGCACTTCATATGGCTACACCTTC. The chain couples TRBV7-2 to TRBJ1-2, with D hard to call. CDR1 is SGHTA, CDR2 FQGNSA, per germline. V lost 1 base and J lost 5, with 11 bases in between. The CDR3 loop spans 14 amino acids.

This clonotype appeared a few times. CDR3 in amino acids: CASTTPGGETQYF. In nucleotides, the CDR3 is TGTGCCAGTACCACCCCGGGGGGGGAGACCCAGTACTTC. V usage is TRBV19 and J usage is TRBJ2-5; 8 nucleotides line up with TRBD2. Trimming cost V 7 bases and J 5 bases; bases outside gene matches: 6. The germline V gene has CDR1 LNHDA and CDR2 SQIVND (reference sequence). There are 13 residues in the CDR3.

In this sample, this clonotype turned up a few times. DNA of the CDR3: TGTGCCAGCAGCTTAGGGGGGAGCGGGAGAGGCACTGAGCAGTTCTTC. Translation gives CASSLGGSGRGTEQFF. The chain couples TRBV7-6 to TRBJ2-1; 8 bases are a match to TRBD2. The germline CDR1 and CDR2 sequences are SGHVS and FNYEAQ. The junction had 11 bases not matched to a gene; V was cut back by 1 base and J by 9 bases. This CDR3 is 16 amino acids long.

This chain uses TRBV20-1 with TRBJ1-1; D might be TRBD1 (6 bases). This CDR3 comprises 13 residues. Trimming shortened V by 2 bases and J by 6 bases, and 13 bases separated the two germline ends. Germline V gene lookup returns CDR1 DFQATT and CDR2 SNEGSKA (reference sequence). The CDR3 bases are TGCAGTGCTAGAAATAGTGGGACATCTGAAGCTTTCTTT. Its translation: CSARNSGTSEAFF.

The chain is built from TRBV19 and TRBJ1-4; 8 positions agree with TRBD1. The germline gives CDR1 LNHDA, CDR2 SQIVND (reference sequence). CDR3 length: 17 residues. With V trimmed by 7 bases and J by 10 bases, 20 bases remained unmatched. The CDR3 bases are TGTGCCAGTACCCTACGGGCGGGGGGGACAGGATTCAGAAAACTGTTTTTT. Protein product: CASTLRAGGTGFRKLFF.

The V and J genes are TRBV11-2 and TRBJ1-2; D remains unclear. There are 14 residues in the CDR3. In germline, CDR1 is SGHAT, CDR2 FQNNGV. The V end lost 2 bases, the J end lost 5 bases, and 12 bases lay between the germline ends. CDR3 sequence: CASSLYGERYGYTF. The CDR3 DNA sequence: TGTGCCAGCAGCTTATACGGGGAAAGATATGGCTACACCTTC.

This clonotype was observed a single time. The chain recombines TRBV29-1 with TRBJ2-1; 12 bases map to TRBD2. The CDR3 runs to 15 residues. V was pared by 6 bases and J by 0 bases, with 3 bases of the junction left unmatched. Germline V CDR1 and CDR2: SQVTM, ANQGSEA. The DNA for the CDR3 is TGCAGCGTACGGACTAGCGGGGTCTCCTACAATGAGCAGTTCTTC. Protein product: CSVRTSGVSYNEQFF.

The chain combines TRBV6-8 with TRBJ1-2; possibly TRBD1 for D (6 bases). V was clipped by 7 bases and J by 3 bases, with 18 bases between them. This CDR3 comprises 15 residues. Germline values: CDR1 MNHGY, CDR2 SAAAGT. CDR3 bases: TGTGCCAGCACCCCTTTTGTGGGGGGCGACTATGGCTACACCTTC. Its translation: CASTPFVGGDYGYTF.

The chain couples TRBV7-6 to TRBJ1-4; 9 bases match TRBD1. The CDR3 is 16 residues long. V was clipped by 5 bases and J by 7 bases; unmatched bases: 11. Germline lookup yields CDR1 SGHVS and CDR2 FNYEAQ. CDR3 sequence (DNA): TGTGCCAGCAGCCGGGGACAGGGAGGACCGGGTGAAAAACTGTTTTTT. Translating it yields CASSRGQGGPGEKLFF.

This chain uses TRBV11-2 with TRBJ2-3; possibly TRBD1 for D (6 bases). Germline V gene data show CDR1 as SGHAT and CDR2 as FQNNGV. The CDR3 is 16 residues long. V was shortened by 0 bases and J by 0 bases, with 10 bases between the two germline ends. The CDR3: CASSLDRGHSTDTQYF. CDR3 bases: TGTGCCAGCAGCTTAGACAGGGGACATAGCACAGATACGCAGTATTTT. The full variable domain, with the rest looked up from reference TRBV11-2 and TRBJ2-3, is EAGVAQSPRYKIIEKRQSVAFWCNPISGHATLYWYQQILGQGPKLLIQFQNNGVVDDSQLPKDRFSAERLKGVDSTLKIQPAKLEDSAVYLCASSLDRGHSTDTQYFGPGTRLTVL.

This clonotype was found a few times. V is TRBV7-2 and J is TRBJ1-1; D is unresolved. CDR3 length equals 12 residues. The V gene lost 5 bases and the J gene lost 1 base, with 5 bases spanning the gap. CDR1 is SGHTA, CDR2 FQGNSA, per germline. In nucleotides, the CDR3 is TGTGCCAGCAGCCGTCAGAACACTGAAGCTTTCTTT. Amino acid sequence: CASSRQNTEAFF.

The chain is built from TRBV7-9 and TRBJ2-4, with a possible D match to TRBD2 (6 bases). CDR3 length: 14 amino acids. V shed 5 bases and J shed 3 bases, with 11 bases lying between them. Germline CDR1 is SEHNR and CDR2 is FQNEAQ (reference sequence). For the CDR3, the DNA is TGTGCCAGCAGCGGGCCGGGGGTCAAAAACATTCAGTACTTC. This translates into CASSGPGVKNIQYF.

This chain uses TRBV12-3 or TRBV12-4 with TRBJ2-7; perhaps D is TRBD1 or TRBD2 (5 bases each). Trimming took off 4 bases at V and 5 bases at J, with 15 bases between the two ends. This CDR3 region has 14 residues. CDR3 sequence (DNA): TGTGCCAGCAGTTACCGGGCCTGGGACCACGAGCAGTACTTC. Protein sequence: CASSYRAWDHEQYF.